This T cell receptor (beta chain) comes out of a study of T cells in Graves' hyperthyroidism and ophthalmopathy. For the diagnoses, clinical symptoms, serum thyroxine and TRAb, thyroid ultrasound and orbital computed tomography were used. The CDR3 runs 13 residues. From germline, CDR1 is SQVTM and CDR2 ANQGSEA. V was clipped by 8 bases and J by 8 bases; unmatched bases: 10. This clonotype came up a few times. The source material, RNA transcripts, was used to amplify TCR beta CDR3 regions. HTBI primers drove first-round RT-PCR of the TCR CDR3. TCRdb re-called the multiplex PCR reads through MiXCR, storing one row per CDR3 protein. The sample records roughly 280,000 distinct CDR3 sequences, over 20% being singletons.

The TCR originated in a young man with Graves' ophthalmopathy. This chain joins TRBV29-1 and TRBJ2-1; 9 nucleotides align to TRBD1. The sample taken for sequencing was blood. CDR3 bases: TGCAGCCTCCTCACCGGGACAGGGTATGAGCAGTTCTTC. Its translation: CSLLTGTGYEQFF.